This T cell receptor beta chain was identified in a study of blood T cell repertoires in COVID-19. The V end lost 9 bases, the J end lost 3 bases, and 12 bases lay between the germline ends. The V gene's germline CDR1 is MNHEY and CDR2 SVGAGI. This CDR3 has 13 residues. Generated by immunoSEQ multiplex PCR, the TCRdb table keeps only in-frame clones and is missing some. The sample has around 340,000 clones, about nine tenths seen once. The V call is TRBV6-5, the J call TRBJ2-1; possibly TRBD1 for D (6 bases). The sequence was collected from a woman aged 25 to 45 who had been exposed to COVID-19. Material for sequencing was PBMCs or T cells enriched from blood (not recorded which). In DNA form, the CDR3 reads TGTGCCAGTACTACCAGGGGCTACAATGAGCAGTTCTTC. This encodes CASTTRGYNEQFF.